Included here is one TCR beta chain sequence, with context. The sample comes from a study of control samples from healthy donors and cancer patients. The J segment lost 2 bases and the V segment lost 5 bases, leaving 7 bases of the junction unmatched. Looked up from germline, CDR1 is SGHTA and CDR2 is FQGNSA. The CDR3 has 16 residues. Sequencing was performed with immunoSEQ multiplex PCR; in TCRdb, only in-frame clones are kept and a portion is missing. Here the sample spans 130,000 to 150,000 clones, more than 85% being singletons. The sequence came from a man aged 30-40 years in good health. The sample was blood. V gene TRBV7-2 combines with J gene TRBJ2-7; 12 bases align to TRBD2. CDR3 sequence reads: CASSPSRLAGAYEQYF. The CDR3 coding sequence is TGTGCCAGCAGCCCAAGCAGACTAGCGGGGGCCTACGAGCAGTACTTC.